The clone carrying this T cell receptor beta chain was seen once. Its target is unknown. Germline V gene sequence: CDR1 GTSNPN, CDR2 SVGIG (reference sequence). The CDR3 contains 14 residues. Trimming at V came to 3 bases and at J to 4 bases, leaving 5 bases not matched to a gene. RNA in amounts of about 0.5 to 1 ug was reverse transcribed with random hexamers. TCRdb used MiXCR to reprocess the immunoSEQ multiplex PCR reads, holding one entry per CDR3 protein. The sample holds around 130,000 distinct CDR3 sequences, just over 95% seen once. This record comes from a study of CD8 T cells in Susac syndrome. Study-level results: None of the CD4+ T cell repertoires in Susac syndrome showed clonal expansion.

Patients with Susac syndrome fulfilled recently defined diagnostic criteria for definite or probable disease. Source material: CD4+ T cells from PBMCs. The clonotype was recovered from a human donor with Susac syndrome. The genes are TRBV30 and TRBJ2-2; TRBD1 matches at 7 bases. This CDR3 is CAWRTGRVTGELFF. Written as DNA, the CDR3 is TGTGCCTGGAGGACAGGGCGAGTCACCGGGGAGCTGTTTTTT. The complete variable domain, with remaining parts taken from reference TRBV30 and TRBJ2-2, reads SQTIHQWPATLVQPVGSPLSLECTVEGTSNPNLYWYRQAAGRGLQLLFYSVGIGQISSEVPQNLSASRPQDRQFILSSKKLLLSDSGFYLCAWRTGRVTGELFFGEGSRLTVL.